This TCR beta chain was obtained from a study of T-cell memory formation after mild COVID-19. This clonotype has a count of ten or more. The antigen is not known. MiXCR, run by TCRdb on the 5' RACE reads, gives a single entry per CDR3 protein. The table includes 200,000 to 250,000 distinct CDR3 sequences, 15% to 17% detected once. Overall study results and limits: Nothing confirmed that second-wave clones peaking on day 37 were specific for SARS-CoV-2.

The CDR3 loop spans 12 amino acids. With 8 bases removed from V and 6 bases from J, the gap between germline ends came to 12 bases. Germline loops: CDR1 SNHLY, CDR2 FYNNEI. The genes are TRBV2 and TRBJ2-3, with D unresolved. The sample was PBMCs or a T cell subset sorted from them (not recorded which). The source of this sequence is an adult woman who had mild COVID-19 (a few samples of this study predate the infection). Cell type and time point are not known. CDR3 coding DNA: TGTGCCAGCGGGCAACGTCCGGATACGCAGTATTTT. This sequence encodes CASGQRPDTQYF.